The clone carrying this T cell receptor (beta chain) appeared a few times. Its cognate antigen is unknown. This specimen comes from a study of blood T cells in healthy people across ages. Findings and limits, study-wide: When one million T cells were used, diversity estimates were thought to be underestimates.

With a J-beta primer mix and a sample-barcoded 5' primer, a second PCR ran about 7 to 12 cycles. Through a template-switch adaptor with 12 random nucleotides, each cDNA molecule received a tag. TCRdb reprocessed the 5' RACE reads with MiXCR, giving one entry per CDR3 protein. The sample yields almost 1 million distinct CDR3 sequences, just over 50% seen once. The CDR3 is 13 amino acids. The V and J ends lost 3 bases and 8 bases respectively, with 13 bases between them. Source material: blood. The chain recombines TRBV12-3 or TRBV12-4 with TRBJ1-2; D ambiguous. The sequence came from an older woman in good health. As DNA, the CDR3 is TGTGCCAGCAGTTTGGGCATTCCTAGCGGCTACACCTTC. It specifies CASSLGIPSGYTF.